Below, 29 T cell receptor beta chains from the same sample are listed, as sequenced in a study of control samples from healthy donors and cancer patients (dated by TCRdb to 2018 to 2020). Library generation was performed with the immunoSEQ multiplex PCR assay. The table comes from immuneACCESS by way of TCRdb, which keeps in-frame sequences with V and J called. Part of the clones is missing from these tables; in studies checked, under half for an unresolved V gene and the rest for unknown reasons. The sample includes over 150,000 clones, with 75% to 95% observed a single time. The ten biggest clones cover around 2% of the sample. Sequencing input: blood. The receptor source for this set is a woman in her thirties or forties in good health.

In DNA, the CDR3 is TGCGCCAGCAGCCCGCTGGCGTCGGGGGGAAGGGAGTATTTT. Its protein is CASSPLASGGREYF. This sequence joins TRBV4-1 and TRBJ2-3, with 7 nucleotides matching TRBD2. Unmatched junction bases numbered 14, after V lost 4 bases and J lost 13 bases. Germline CDR1 MGHRA, CDR2 YSYEKL. CDR3 length: 14 residues.

The CDR3 is CASSFFRETYLSGANVLTF. CDR3 sequence (DNA): TGTGCCAGCAGCTTTTTTAGGGAAACCTATCTCTCTGGGGCCAACGTCCTGACTTTC. The V call is TRBV5-5, the J call TRBJ2-6, with D uncertain. Germline V gene lookup returns CDR1 SGHKS and CDR2 YYEKEE (reference sequence). The CDR3 sequence is 19 residues long. The V and J ends lost 2 bases and 0 bases respectively, with 18 bases between them.

This rearrangement joins TRBV5-1 to TRBJ1-5; TRBD1 is a possible D gene (6 bases). The germline CDR1 and CDR2 sequences are SGHRS and YFSETQ. This CDR3 is built from 15 residues. V was cut by 1 base and J by 3 bases, with 11 bases left in between. The CDR3 loop is CASSLTDRYNQPQHF. The CDR3 DNA sequence: TGCGCCAGCAGCTTGACCGACAGGTACAATCAGCCCCAGCATTTT.

The sample holds one count of this clone. The gene calls are TRBV5-1 and TRBJ2-5; 8 bases are a match to TRBD1. Germline CDR1 and CDR2: SGHRS and YFSETQ. The CDR3 has 13 residues. V lost 2 bases, J lost 5 bases, and 2 bases stayed unmatched. CDR3 sequence: CASSFGQGETQYF. The CDR3 region has the DNA TGCGCCAGCAGCTTCGGACAGGGCGAGACCCAGTACTTC.

This clone appeared once. CDR3 coding DNA: TGTGCCTGCCAGGGGTTAACCTACGAGCAGTACTTC. Residues: CACQGLTYEQYF. The rearrangement uses TRBV30 and TRBJ2-7, with D tentatively TRBD1 (6 bases). V lost 6 bases to trimming and J lost 2 bases, with 11 bases between them. CDR1 and CDR2 (germline): GTSNPN, SVGIG (reference sequence). CDR3 size: 12 residues.

This rearrangement joins TRBV14 to TRBJ1-1; 8 bases line up with TRBD1. Trimming removed 0 bases from V and 7 bases from J; junction bases left unmatched: 13. CDR1 SGHDN and CDR2 FVKESK come from the germline V gene. The CDR3 loop spans 17 amino acids. The CDR3 here is CASSQDPRTQGEIEAFF. The CDR3 bases are TGTGCCAGCAGCCAAGATCCAAGAACACAGGGGGAGATTGAAGCTTTCTTT.

V gene TRBV5-8 combines with J gene TRBJ2-2; TRBD1 might be the D (5 bases). The CDR3 covers 13 residues. Trimming took off 0 bases at V and 8 bases at J, with 8 bases between the two ends. CDR1 and CDR2 from the germline V gene are SGHTS and YDEGEE. The CDR3 nucleotides are TGTGCCAGCAGCTTGGGATACAGGGGGGAGCTGTTTTTT. It codes for CASSLGYRGELFF.

The chain joins TRBV6-6 to TRBJ1-1, with D perhaps matching TRBD1 (5 bases). CDR1 MNHNY and CDR2 SVGAGI come from the germline V gene (reference sequence). V lost 6 bases, J lost 6 bases, and 14 bases lay in between. This CDR3 has 13 residues. CDR3 nucleotide sequence: TGTGCCAGCAGAGGGACCGAGAGGGCTGAAGCTTTCTTT. Translated, it gives CASRGTERAEAFF.

There are a few counts of this clone. The chain combines TRBV6-5 with TRBJ1-5; 7 bases are a match to TRBD1. This CDR3 is 14 amino acids long. The V gene end was trimmed by 8 bases and the J gene end by 4 bases; junction bases not matched to a gene: 8. The germline V gene encodes CDR1 MNHEY and CDR2 SVGAGI. CDR3 region: CASLRDSPNQPQHF. The CDR3 DNA reads TGTGCCAGCCTCCGGGACAGTCCTAATCAGCCCCAGCATTTT.

This clone was seen once. The chain employs TRBV3-1 (or the pseudogene TRBV3-2) and TRBJ2-7; 10 positions agree with TRBD1. The ends lost 0 bases at V and 3 bases at J; junction bases unmatched: 2. The germline gives CDR1 LGHDT, CDR2 YNNKEL (reference sequence). The CDR3 consists of 15 residues. The chain's CDR3 is CASSQEDRGDYEQYF. CDR3 DNA: TGTGCCAGCAGCCAAGAGGACAGGGGGGACTACGAGCAGTACTTC.

The gene calls are TRBV27 and TRBJ1-2, with 8 bases lining up with TRBD1. CDR1 and CDR2 from the germline V gene are MNHEY and SMNVEV (reference sequence). The ends lost 5 bases at V and 7 bases at J; junction bases unmatched: 9. The CDR3 has 14 amino acids. The CDR3 DNA follows: TGTGCCAGCAGTCCGACAGGGGAGGTCTCTGGCTACACCTTC. This encodes CASSPTGEVSGYTF.

The chain uses TRBV6-5 and TRBJ1-5; D is ambiguous. The CDR3 spans 13 residues. Trimming removed 6 bases from V and 5 bases from J, with 11 bases in between. The germline V gene has CDR1 MNHEY and CDR2 SVGAGI. CDR3 DNA: TGTGCCAGCAGGTATACAGCAGATCAGCCCCAGCATTTT. Amino acid sequence: CASRYTADQPQHF.

This chain uses TRBV5-4 with TRBJ2-7, with D perhaps TRBD1 (5 bases). In germline, CDR1 is SGHNT, CDR2 YYREEE (reference sequence). The CDR3 has 13 amino acids. V lost 3 bases and J lost 6, with 13 bases in between. This chain's CDR3 is CASSSPTALEQYF. CDR3 DNA sequence: TGTGCCAGCAGCTCCCCGACAGCTCTCGAGCAGTACTTC.

V is TRBV5-1 and J is TRBJ2-7; 7 positions match TRBD2. Germline V CDR1 and CDR2: SGHRS, YFSETQ. V lost 4 bases, J lost 7 bases, and 11 bases stayed unmatched. The CDR3 loop spans 14 amino acids. The CDR3, as DNA: TGCGCCAGCAGCGCCGGACGGGCCGGGGGGGAGCAGTACTTC. Translated: CASSAGRAGGEQYF.

This chain's CDR3 is CASRFTGELFF. For the CDR3, the DNA is TGTGCCAGCAGGTTCACCGGGGAGCTGTTTTTT. V gene TRBV2 combines with J gene TRBJ2-2; D gene unclear. The V gene's germline CDR1 is SNHLY and CDR2 FYNNEI. This CDR3 spans 11 amino acids. Trimming shortened V by 6 bases and J by 4 bases, and 3 bases separated the two germline ends.

This rearrangement joins TRBV11-2 to TRBJ1-1; 7 bases match TRBD1. CDR3 length: 15 amino acids. CDR1 and CDR2 (germline): SGHAT, FQNNGV. The V segment lost 4 bases and the J segment 1 base; nucleotides outside the gene matches: 6. CDR3 amino acids: CASSSQGIANTEAFF. For the CDR3, the DNA is TGTGCCAGCAGCTCACAGGGGATCGCGAACACTGAAGCTTTCTTT. The full variable domain, completed using reference TRBV11-2 and TRBJ1-1, is EAGVAQSPRYKIIEKRQSVAFWCNPISGHATLYWYQQILGQGPKLLIQFQNNGVVDDSQLPKDRFSAERLKGVDSTLKIQPAKLEDSAVYLCASSSQGIANTEAFFGQGTRLTVV.

Note on this clone: This sample includes further DNA sequences coding for the same CDR3. CDR3 DNA: TGCGCCAGCAGCTTGACTAGCGGGGGGGCCAATGAGCAGTTCTTC. Amino acids: CASSLTSGGANEQFF. This sequence joins TRBV5-1 and TRBJ2-1; 13 bases are shared with TRBD2. The V gene's germline CDR1 is SGHRS and CDR2 YFSETQ. Losses at the gene ends were 1 base for V and 6 bases for J; bases not matched to a gene: 1. The CDR3 runs 15 residues.

The chain has TRBV7-9 and TRBJ2-7, with 9 bases matching TRBD1. The trim removed 2 bases at V and 6 bases at J, leaving 8 bases unmatched. CDR3 size: 15 residues. Germline assignment: CDR1 SEHNR and CDR2 FQNEAQ (reference sequence). CDR3 in DNA: TGTGCCAGCAGCTTATCTTGGGACAGGGAGTCCGAGCAGTACTTC. Residues: CASSLSWDRESEQYF.

The V gene is TRBV19, the J gene TRBJ1-3, with 11 nucleotides matching TRBD1. Germline V gives CDR1 LNHDA, CDR2 SQIVND (reference sequence). The J segment lost 7 bases and the V segment lost 5 bases, leaving 7 bases of the junction unmatched. CDR3 size: 15 residues. CDR3 in amino acids: CASSDPGTGGNTIYF. The CDR3, as DNA: TGTGCCAGTAGTGACCCCGGGACAGGGGGTAACACCATATATTTT.

As DNA, the CDR3 is TGTGCCAGCAGGGCAGCCCACGGGGAGACCCAGTACTTC. It yields the protein CASRAAHGETQYF. V is TRBV12-3 or TRBV12-4 and J is TRBJ2-5; the D is unclear. Trimming cost V 6 bases and J 5 bases, with 13 bases left between them. CDR3 length equals 13 residues.

The chain carries TRBV11-1 and TRBJ2-5; 7 positions agree with TRBD1. The CDR3 is made up of 15 amino acids. Germline lookup yields CDR1 SGHAT and CDR2 FQDESV (reference sequence). V shed 3 bases, J shed 2 bases, and the junction held 6 bases outside the gene matches. CDR3 in DNA: TGTGCCAGCAGCTTCGGGACAGAGGGGCAAGAGACCCAGTACTTC. Translation: CASSFGTEGQETQYF. Combining the CDR3 with reference TRBV11-1 and TRBJ2-5 gives the whole variable domain EAEVAQSPRYKITEKSQAVAFWCDPISGHATLYWYRQILGQGPELLVQFQDESVVDDSQLPKDRFSAERLKGVDSTLKIQPAELGDSAMYLCASSFGTEGQETQYFGPGTRLLVL.

CDR3 bases: TGCGCCAGCAGAGGGGGCAGTCAGATCTACAATGAGCAGTTCTTC. Protein sequence: CASRGGSQIYNEQFF. The rearrangement links TRBV5-1 to TRBJ2-1, with 7 bases that match TRBD1. Germline V gives CDR1 SGHRS, CDR2 YFSETQ. The CDR3 runs to 15 residues. With V trimmed by 5 bases and J by 3 bases, 8 bases remained unmatched.

The chain has TRBV18 and TRBJ1-4; D is unresolved. Deletions cut 6 bases from V and 10 bases from J, with 15 bases between. CDR1 and CDR2 (germline): KGHSH, LQKENI. The CDR3 runs to 13 residues. In DNA, the CDR3 is TGTGCCAGCTCCCAGGCTACCGATGGAAAACTGTTTTTT. This sequence encodes CASSQATDGKLFF.

CDR3 in DNA: TGTGCCAGCAGCTTAAATGAGGGGCTTGTCACTGAAGCTTTCTTT. It is translated as CASSLNEGLVTEAFF. The chain recombines TRBV7-6 with TRBJ1-1; a possible D gene is TRBD1 (5 bases). The CDR3 spans 15 residues. Trimming took 2 bases from V and 4 from J, leaving 14 bases between them. Germline values: CDR1 SGHVS, CDR2 FNYEAQ.

The chain recombines TRBV13 with TRBJ1-3; D ambiguous. With 6 bases removed from V and 4 bases from J, the gap between germline ends came to 13 bases. The CDR3 is 14 amino acids. Germline CDR1 PRHDT, CDR2 FYEKMQ (reference sequence). The CDR3 region is CASRSGSSGNTIYF. For the CDR3, the DNA is TGTGCCAGCAGATCAGGTTCGTCGGGAAACACCATATATTTT.

V and J are TRBV6-5 and TRBJ1-6; possible D gene TRBD1, 6 bases. V lost 10 bases and J lost 6, with 16 bases in between. The CDR3 extends over 14 amino acids. Germline V gene data show CDR1 as MNHEY and CDR2 as SVGAGI. Here the CDR3 reads CANRRGKSNSPLHF. The CDR3 coding sequence is TGTGCCAATCGGAGGGGGAAGAGTAATTCACCCCTCCACTTT.

The chain employs TRBV5-1 and TRBJ1-2; D gene uncertain. Germline-derived CDR1 and CDR2 are SGHRS and YFSETQ. The CDR3 spans 18 residues. V was cut by 4 bases and J by 1 base, with 23 bases left in between. This CDR3 is CASSPVYNPKALNYGYTF. The CDR3 DNA is TGCGCCAGCAGCCCGGTGTATAACCCCAAGGCCCTTAACTATGGCTACACCTTC.

The gene calls are TRBV19 and TRBJ2-7; D perhaps matches TRBD1 (6 bases). The CDR3 is made up of 14 amino acids. The germline V gene encodes CDR1 LNHDA and CDR2 SQIVND (reference sequence). The V and J ends lost 3 bases and 2 bases respectively, with 11 bases between them. CDR3 protein: CASSIPGTPYEQYF. CDR3 bases: TGTGCCAGTAGTATTCCCGGGACACCCTACGAGCAGTACTTC.

This chain connects TRBV4-1 to TRBJ1-2; TRBD1 is a possible D gene (5 bases). The CDR3 covers 14 residues. V lost 0 bases and J lost 2, with 7 bases in between. CDR1 and CDR2 from the germline V gene are MGHRA and YSYEKL. CDR3 sequence reads: CASSQDAGNYGYTF. In DNA form, the CDR3 reads TGCGCCAGCAGCCAAGACGCAGGGAACTATGGCTACACCTTC.